This TCR beta chain was identified during a study of blood T cells in healthy people across ages. Whole-study findings and limits: Fewer expanded clones and more diversity marked long-lived versus aged donors.

The CDR3 is made up of 15 amino acids. Per the germline V gene, CDR1 is MNHEY and CDR2 is SMNVEV (reference sequence). A word on this clonotype: The antigen is unknown. Relative to the germline gene, one junction end is altered; a read error may explain this.

Ranging in age from about 6 to 90, the donors were healthy Caucasian individuals from Russia. Combining a sample-barcoded 5' primer with a J-beta primer mix, a second PCR ran for about 7 to 11 cycles. Via MiXCR, TCRdb re-called the 5' RACE reads, giving one row per CDR3 protein. The profile shows about 1,400,000 distinct CDR3 sequences, about 43% of them singletons. This TCR derives from a woman aged 18-29 years in good health. Sequencing was done on a sample of blood. The genes are TRBV27 and TRBJ1-2; D perhaps matches TRBD1 (5 bases). CDR3 amino acids: CASSPRQHYNYDYTF. CDR3 nucleotide sequence: TGTGCCAGCAGTCCGCGACAGCACTATAACTATGACTACACCTTC.